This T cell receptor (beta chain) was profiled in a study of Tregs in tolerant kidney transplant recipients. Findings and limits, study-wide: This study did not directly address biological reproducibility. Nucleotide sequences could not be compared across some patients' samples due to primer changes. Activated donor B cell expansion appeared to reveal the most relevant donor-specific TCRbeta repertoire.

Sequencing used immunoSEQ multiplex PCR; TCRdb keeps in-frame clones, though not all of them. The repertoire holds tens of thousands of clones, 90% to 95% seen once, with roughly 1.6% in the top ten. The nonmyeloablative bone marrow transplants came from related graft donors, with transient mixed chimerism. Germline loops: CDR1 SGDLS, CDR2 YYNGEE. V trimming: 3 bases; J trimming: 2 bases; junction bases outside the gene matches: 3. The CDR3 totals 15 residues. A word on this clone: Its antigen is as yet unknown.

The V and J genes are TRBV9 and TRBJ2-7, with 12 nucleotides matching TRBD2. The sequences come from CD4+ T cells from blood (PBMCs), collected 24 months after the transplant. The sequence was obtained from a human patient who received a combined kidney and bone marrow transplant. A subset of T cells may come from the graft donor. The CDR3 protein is CASSAGLAGPYEQYF. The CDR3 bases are TGTGCCAGCAGCGCAGGACTAGCGGGGCCCTACGAGCAGTACTTC.